The clone carrying this T cell receptor (beta chain) was counted a few times. Its antigen is as yet unknown. This sample stems from a study of T cells in Graves' hyperthyroidism and ophthalmopathy. General study results and limits: The model anticipated ophthalmopathy a median approximately 6.6 months pre-onset. Most expanded thyroid clonotypes above 0.001 also appeared in blood.

Stable Graves' hyperthyroidism denoted no ophthalmopathy progression over 18 months. Isolation of PBMCs was performed on around 9.8 ml fresh peripheral blood. Trimming cost V 3 bases and J 2 bases, with 16 bases left between them. The length of the CDR3 is 16 residues. In germline, CDR1 is SGHRS, CDR2 YFSETQ. RNA transcripts were the template for amplifying TCR beta CDR3 regions. The HTBI primer set was used in a first-round RT-PCR of the TCR CDR3. TCRdb called the multiplex PCR reads again in MiXCR, with one record for every CDR3 protein. The sample comprises about 420,000 distinct CDR3 sequences, 15% to 18% of which are singletons, and around 7.7% rests with the top ten.

This TCR was recovered from a woman aged 18-29 years with Graves' hyperthyroidism. Sample: blood. The chain is built from TRBV5-1 and TRBJ2-3; D assignment may be TRBD1 or TRBD2 (5 bases each). The CDR3 sequence: CASSWTSGPVTDTQYF. Here the CDR3 DNA reads TGCGCCAGCAGCTGGACCTCGGGACCCGTCACAGATACGCAGTATTTT. The full variable domain, in which reference TRBV5-1 and TRBJ2-3 provide the parts outside the CDR3, is KAGVTQTPRYLIKTRGQQVTLSCSPISGHRSVSWYQQTPGQGLQFLFEYFSETQRNKGNFPGRFSGRQFSNSRSEMNVSTLELGDSALYLCASSWTSGPVTDTQYFGPGTRLTVL.